The TCR beta chain under discussion was sequenced for a study of shared clonotypes between healthy human individuals (dated by TCRdb to 2020 to 2022). Turning to the overall study: The cohort included a few men and two women between 18 and 49 years of age. For each donor, CD4 naive and CD4 memory were each given three plates, CD8 naive was given two plates, and CD8 memory was given one plate. To estimate repertoire size and how much clonotypes are shared between individuals, the study performed deep sequencing of blood TCR repertoires from a handful of healthy adults. To increase sequencing depth and limit assay-specific biases, TCR repertoire library preparation and sequencing were carried out by different laboratories using diverse techniques. Leukapheresis yielded between about 0.8 and 9.5 billion PBMCs per donor.

Comments on this clone: Which antigen it targets is not known. No clone much larger than this one lies a single base away; base qualities are absent.

The research as a whole found: Sampling was restricted to blood, and TCR repertoires in tissue are likely to differ from TCR repertoires in blood. Pairwise subsampling led to the expectation that sequencing depth would affect the degree of clonotype sharing among donors. Compared with non-shared clonotypes, clonotypes shared by all four sorted-subset donors had higher generation probabilities. Estimated clonotype richness was generally larger for naive than for memory subsets. Incomplete sequencing was indicated by rarefaction of sorted-subset datasets, despite the large sequencing depth. Because the study included a small number of donors, the genetic and exposure-history diversity represented was limited. Sharing across several donors was observed for 5% to 6.5% of naive CD4, 3.5% of naive CD8, 2% to 2.5% of memory CD4, and roughly 0.4% of memory CD8 clonotypes.

Reading from cysteine to phenylalanine, the CDR3 counts 15 amino acids. Only the CDR3 part of the read is kept: 45 bases, read in frame from the first base. Cut back by 6 bases and 4 bases, the V and J ends lie 19 bases apart. As encoded in the germline V gene, CDR1 is MNHEY while CDR2 is SVGAGI. Healthy HIV-negative adults with no recently reported acute infections or vaccinations were included as donors. All donors were Caucasian adults living in Nashville, Tennessee, USA. CD4+ T cells were enriched by magnetic negative selection; naive cells were then positively selected on CD45RA, and the negative fraction formed the memory subset. Blood was collected by leukapheresis, and PBMCs were isolated by Ficoll-Histopaque density gradient centrifugation and then cryopreserved in liquid nitrogen vapor phase. Purity and quantity of every magnetically sorted T cell population were checked by analytical flow cytometry. Each sorted fraction had its genomic DNA isolated and then quantified by UV absorbance on a Nanodrop 2000c.

TCR CDR3 regions were amplified from genomic DNA by multiplex PCR using the deep immunoSEQ assay. Extracted genomic DNA from each cell subset was distributed evenly across all wells of several immunoSEQ 96-well plates, and each plate was treated as a replicate. For sorted subsets, roughly 200 ng of genomic DNA, equivalent to around 30,000 T cell genomes, went into each replicate PCR. Purified libraries were quantified with a Qubit 3.0 fluorometer, sized on a Bioanalyzer 2100, and re-quantified with the KAPA Library Quantification kit. A separate single-read 150-cycle Illumina NextSeq 550 flow cell was used to sequence each immunoSEQ 96-well plate. The paper's processing steps were these. Because only junctional sequences without quality scores were contained in the immunoSEQ output, filtering matching that applied to full-length reads could not be performed. Sequences were annotated with PyIR, a Python wrapper for IgBLAST v1.9, and V/J genes and CDR3 were assigned using IMGT germline references. Reads were filtered out if the reads had weak V/J assignments (E-value above 1e-6), no CDR3, stop codons, out-of-frame junctions, or ambiguous translated residues. V3J clonotypes were defined as sequences sharing the same inferred V gene, J gene, and CDR3 amino acid sequence. Percentage overlap between repertoires was calculated by dividing the number of shared unique clonotypes by the size of the smaller repertoire. Richness of each repertoire was evaluated using RTK rarefaction, the Chao1 estimator, and Recon v2.1 estimates of unobserved clonotypes. OLGA was used to compute generation probabilities for all TCRbeta clonotypes that the gDNA method yielded from a handful of donors. TCRdb limited this immuneACCESS table to in-frame rearrangements with V and J called. A share of clones is missing; checked studies link under half to unresolved V genes, and the rest is unexplained. The V and J calls and clone size are taken from that table; D and trimming were inferred from the DNA. The sample table contains roughly 1,100,000 clones; only one count was recorded for 65% to 75% of them. Around 1.5% of the sample is held by the ten biggest clonotypes.

The sequenced material came from memory CD4+ T cells sorted from blood. This sample's cell subset or site label indicates: CD45RA-negative fraction. The sequence links TRBV6-5 to TRBJ2-7, and possibly TRBD2, on 6 matching bases. The sequence derives from a young man in good health. This receptor carries the CDR3 CASRTIAAEGYEQYF. The DNA is as follows: TGTGCCAGCAGAACCATAGCGGCAGAAGGGTACGAGCAGTACTTC.